These T cell receptor beta chains were read from a single sample in a study of PD-L1 blockade in urothelial cancer. The method was immunoSEQ multiplex PCR; TCRdb's version includes in-frame clones alone and lacks a portion of them. This table has over 65,000 clones, 85% to 90% appearing once. This specimen consisted of PBMCs, obtained around atezolizumab (anti-PD-L1) treatment. These receptors were taken from a man between 65 and 85 years old with urothelial cancer. Both conserved end residues are part of each CDR3. D genes are given only for firm matches. Clone size is not always given. Where it is, it says once, few, many or a class for expanded clones.

len: 16
d_gene: TRBD2
j_gene: TRBJ2-5
abundance: NA
v_gene: TRBV19
CDR3aa: CASSTRTSGRVETQYF
CDR3nt: TGTGCCAGTAGTACAAGGACTAGCGGGAGGGTAGAGACCCAGTACTTC

len: 16
d_gene: TRBD2
j_gene: TRBJ2-4
abundance: NA
v_gene: TRBV12-5
CDR3aa: CASGLVLAGALNIQYF
CDR3nt: TGTGCTAGTGGTTTGGTCTTGGCGGGAGCCCTTAACATTCAGTACTTC

len: 14
d_gene: TRBD1
j_gene: TRBJ1-5
abundance: few
v_gene: TRBV27
CDR3aa: CASSINRGNQPQHF
CDR3nt: TGTGCCAGCAGTATCAACAGGGGAAATCAGCCCCAGCATTTT

len: 13
d_gene: TRBD1
j_gene: TRBJ1-2
abundance: NA
v_gene: TRBV7-3
CDR3aa: CASSRGGGYGYTF
CDR3nt: TGTGCCAGCAGCCGAGGGGGCGGCTATGGCTACACCTTC

len: 17
d_gene: NA
j_gene: TRBJ1-5
abundance: NA
v_gene: TRBV7-8
CDR3aa: CASSLRPGWSGNQPQHF
CDR3nt: TGTGCCAGCAGCTTACGCCCGGGGTGGTCGGGCAATCAGCCCCAGCATTTT

len: 18
d_gene: NA
j_gene: TRBJ1-5
abundance: NA
v_gene: TRBV28
CDR3aa: CASSFVSSWSTLNQPQHF
CDR3nt: TGTGCCAGCAGTTTTGTCTCGAGTTGGTCAACCCTCAATCAGCCCCAGCATTTT

len: 13
d_gene: NA
j_gene: TRBJ2-5
abundance: NA
v_gene: TRBV9
CDR3aa: CASSVSGQETQYF
CDR3nt: TGTGCCAGCAGCGTATCAGGACAAGAGACCCAGTACTTC

len: 15
d_gene: NA
j_gene: TRBJ1-1
abundance: NA
v_gene: TRBV11-2
CDR3aa: CASSLVRGSNTEAFF
CDR3nt: TGTGCCAGCAGCTTAGTTCGGGGGTCCAACACTGAAGCTTTCTTT

len: 16
d_gene: NA
j_gene: TRBJ2-3
abundance: NA
v_gene: TRBV5-6
CDR3aa: CASSLVGRVSADTQYF
CDR3nt: TGTGCCAGCAGCTTGGTTGGCAGGGTATCTGCAGATACGCAGTATTTT

len: 15
d_gene: NA
j_gene: TRBJ2-5
abundance: NA
v_gene: TRBV7-9
CDR3aa: CASSVITRGQETQYF
CDR3nt: TGTGCCAGCAGCGTCATAACCCGGGGGCAAGAGACCCAGTACTTC

len: 17
d_gene: TRBD2
j_gene: TRBJ2-5
abundance: NA
v_gene: TRBV7-2
CDR3aa: CASSLGLRGGYQETQYF
CDR3nt: TGTGCCAGCAGCTTAGGTTTGCGGGGGGGGTACCAAGAGACCCAGTACTTC

len: 11
d_gene: NA
j_gene: TRBJ2-7
abundance: NA
v_gene: TRBV25-1
CDR3aa: CASSAFYEQYF
CDR3nt: TGTGCCAGCAGTGCGTTCTACGAGCAGTACTTC

len: 15
d_gene: NA
j_gene: TRBJ2-3
abundance: NA
v_gene: TRBV2
CDR3aa: CASSASSLYTDTQYF
CDR3nt: TGTGCCAGCAGTGCGTCTAGCCTTTACACAGATACGCAGTATTTT

len: 14
d_gene: TRBD1
j_gene: TRBJ1-2
abundance: NA
v_gene: TRBV12-5
CDR3aa: CASGLPGTGYGYTF
CDR3nt: TGTGCTAGTGGTCTCCCAGGGACAGGGTATGGCTACACCTTC

len: 11
d_gene: NA
j_gene: TRBJ2-7
abundance: NA
v_gene: TRBV2
CDR3aa: CASRAFYEQYF
CDR3nt: TGTGCCAGCAGGGCCTTCTACGAGCAGTACTTC

len: 11
d_gene: NA
j_gene: TRBJ2-7
abundance: NA
v_gene: TRBV20-1
CDR3aa: CSASGAYEQYF
CDR3nt: TGCAGTGCCAGCGGAGCCTACGAGCAGTACTTC